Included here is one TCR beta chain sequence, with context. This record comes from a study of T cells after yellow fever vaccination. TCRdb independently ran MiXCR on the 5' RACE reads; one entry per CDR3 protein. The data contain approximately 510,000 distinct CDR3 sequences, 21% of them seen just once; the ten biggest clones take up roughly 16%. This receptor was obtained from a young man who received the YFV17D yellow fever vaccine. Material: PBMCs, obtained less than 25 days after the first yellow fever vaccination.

The CDR3 is CASSSYEGGPGDEQFF. The CDR3 bases are TGTGCCAGCAGCTCATACGAAGGGGGGCCCGGGGATGAGCAGTTCTTC. The chain couples TRBV7-2 to TRBJ2-1, with D tentatively TRBD1 or TRBD2 (6 bases each). The CDR3 runs to 16 residues. Germline V gene lookup returns CDR1 SGHTA and CDR2 FQGNSA. V lost 4 bases to trimming and J lost 8 bases, with 21 bases between them.